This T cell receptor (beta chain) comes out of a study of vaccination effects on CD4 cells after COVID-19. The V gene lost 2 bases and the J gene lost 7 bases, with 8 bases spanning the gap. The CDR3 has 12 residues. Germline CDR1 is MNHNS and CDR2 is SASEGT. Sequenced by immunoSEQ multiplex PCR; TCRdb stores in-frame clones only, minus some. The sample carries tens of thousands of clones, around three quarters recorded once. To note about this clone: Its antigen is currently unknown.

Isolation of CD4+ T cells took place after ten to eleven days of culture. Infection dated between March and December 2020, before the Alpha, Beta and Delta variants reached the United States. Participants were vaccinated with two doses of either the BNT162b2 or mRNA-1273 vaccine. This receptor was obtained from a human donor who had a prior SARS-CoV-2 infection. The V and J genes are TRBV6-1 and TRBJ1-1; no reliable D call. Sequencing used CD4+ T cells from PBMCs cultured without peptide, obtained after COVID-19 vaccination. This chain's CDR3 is CASSERGYEAFF. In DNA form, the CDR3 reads TGTGCCAGCAGTGAACGGGGTTATGAAGCTTTCTTT.